This entry concerns a single T cell receptor beta chain. The data derive from a study of CD4 T cells in relation to SARS-CoV-2 and coronaviruses. The CDR3 is 16 amino acids. Germline V gene data show CDR1 as SGHDT and CDR2 as YYEEEE. Trimming removed 0 bases at V and 4 bases at J, with 16 bases between. Assay: immunoSEQ multiplex PCR; the TCRdb copy retains only in-frame clones and omits some. The sample records approximately 60,000 clones, about 91% being singletons. Sequenced: naive CD4+ T cells from PBMCs. The subset: naive CD4+ T cells isolated by negative enrichment. This sequence was found in an adult with COVID-19. The V and J genes are TRBV5-6 and TRBJ2-5; D possibly corresponds to TRBD2 (6 bases). The CDR3 DNA reads as TGTGCCAGCAGCTTGGCCGGACGGGAGTGGCGAGAGACCCAGTACTTC. It specifies CASSLAGREWRETQYF.